Listed below are T cell receptor beta chains from one sample, sequenced in a study of a mutant IDH1 vaccine in newly diagnosed glioma. These receptors' antigens are unknown. This table comes from immunoSEQ multiplex PCR, and its TCRdb copy is limited to in-frame clones, with some not included. The repertoire consists of 35,000 to 55,000 clones, with 65% to 85% occurring once and the leading ten covering 2% to 3%. The input for sequencing was PBMCs, taken from a glioma patient whose treatment included an IDH1 peptide vaccine. The receptors were sampled from a woman under 30 with glioma. Some clones in this sample may be carry-over from other donors' samples. The conserved cysteine and the conserved F or W are not part of the CDR3 here. A D gene is named only where the DNA matches it firmly.

>TRBV4-3|TRBJ2-3|TRBD2
ASSPGGLAGDTQY
>TRBV6-1|TRBJ2-7|TRBD2
ASSETAGGVYEQY
>TRBV29-1|TRBJ1-5|.
SVLAGSLNNQPQH
>TRBV6-1|TRBJ2-7|TRBD1
ASFLDRNDEQY
>TRBV29-1|TRBJ1-4|TRBD1
SAGQGSEKLF
>TRBV11-2|TRBJ2-2|TRBD2
ASSWGLAGGRNTGELF
>TRBV7-8|TRBJ2-2|.
ASSLIRGVHGELF
>TRBV11-1|TRBJ2-3|.
ASSLGRDGGTQY
>TRBV28|TRBJ1-6|.
ASSLSPPGWESGYNSPLH
>TRBV5-1|TRBJ2-3|.
ASSLAGQGMGDTQY
>TRBV10-1|TRBJ1-2|.
ASSESLTGQEGYT
>TRBV21-1|TRBJ2-7|.
ASSNKGEASGTQYEQY
>TRBV6-1|TRBJ1-1|.
ASSEAVGGRAF
>TRBV2|TRBJ2-3|TRBD2
ASRARAGAADTQY
>TRBV5-1|TRBJ2-7|.
ASSPGPGTQFYEQY
>TRBV7-3|TRBJ1-1|.
ASSLTLNTEAF
>TRBV6-6|TRBJ2-5|TRBD2
ASSRTSGSGETQY
>TRBV10-3|TRBJ1-2|TRBD1
AIGGERGLYQGYT
>TRBV9|TRBJ2-5|.
ASSVGFFQETQY
>TRBV7-2|TRBJ1-1|.
ASSPIRGIRGTEAF
>TRBV15|TRBJ2-2|.
ATSPSYPPGELF
>TRBV27|TRBJ1-2|TRBD1
ASRMTGGYGYT
>TRBV5-4|TRBJ2-7|.
ASSLGVGINYEQY
>TRBV29-1|TRBJ2-1|.
SGGGARSYNEQF
>TRBV7-9|TRBJ1-2|.
ASSPDVPWGGYT
>TRBV7-2|TRBJ2-3|.
ASSLVGSGTDTQY
>TRBV7-2|TRBJ2-3|.
ASSLTGAPDTQY
>TRBV2|TRBJ2-2|.
ASSGTGELF
>TRBV7-2|TRBJ1-1|TRBD1
ASSLDNRGTLPF
>TRBV5-4|TRBJ2-2|.
ASSLVVSTGELF
>TRBV2|TRBJ2-5|TRBD1
ASSSDRGRETQY
>TRBV27|TRBJ1-2|TRBD1
ASSLDRGGGYT
>TRBV12-5|TRBJ1-2|.
ASGLVRSDVDYGYT
>TRBV29-1|TRBJ1-2|.
SAREAAGLYGYT
>TRBV6-6|TRBJ1-6|.
ASSYGMPSGSPLH
>TRBV19|TRBJ2-1|.
ASKDLQGGALNEQF
>TRBV13|TRBJ2-4|.
ATASTGLLAKNIQY
>TRBV6-1|TRBJ2-7|TRBD1
ASKPRTGTAREQY
>TRBV15|TRBJ1-2|.
ATSRDGVTYYGYT
>TRBV4-1|TRBJ2-5|.
ASSQGSGGYQETQY
>TRBV5-1|TRBJ2-1|.
ASSLESGNEQF
>TRBV11-1|TRBJ2-3|.
ASSPRMTGTQY
>TRBV6-5|TRBJ2-1|TRBD2
ASSYTTSGRATEQF